The 3 T cell receptor beta chains listed next were all sequenced from one sample in a study of cytomegalovirus exposure and HLA in healthy donors. Here immunoSEQ multiplex PCR was the method, and the copy in TCRdb shows in-frame clones only, minus some. Found here are some 140,000 clones, approximately 80% of them singletons; the top ten hold roughly 27%. The sample consisted of PBMCs. The receptor source for this set is a man younger than 40 in good health and CMV-seropositive.

The chain uses TRBV2 and TRBJ2-2; 10 positions agree with TRBD1. Trimming cost V 6 bases and J 3 bases; bases outside gene matches: 4. The CDR3 runs 15 residues. The germline CDR1 and CDR2 sequences are SNHLY and FYNNEI. The CDR3 coding sequence is TGTGCCAGCAGGACAGGACAGGGGGACACCGGGGAGCTGTTTTTT. As protein: CASRTGQGDTGELFF.

This sequence joins TRBV5-8 and TRBJ2-7; 7 bases align to TRBD1. Looked up from germline, CDR1 is SGHTS and CDR2 is YDEGEE. The CDR3 totals 12 residues. V lost 10 bases, J lost 2 bases, and 6 bases stayed unmatched. The CDR3 nucleotides read TGTGCCGGCCGGGACAGTGCCTACGAGCAGTACTTC. This sequence encodes CAGRDSAYEQYF. Supplemented by reference TRBV5-8 and TRBJ2-7, the full variable domain reads EAGVTQSPTHLIKTRGQQATLRCSPISGHTSVYWYQQALGLGLQFLLWYDEGEERNRGNFPPRFSGRQFPNYSSELNVNALELEDSALYLCAGRDSAYEQYFGPGTRLTVT.

The rearrangement joins TRBV7-8 to TRBJ1-4; 8 nucleotides agree with TRBD1. The J segment lost 3 bases and the V segment lost 5 bases, leaving 5 bases of the junction unmatched. CDR1 is SGHVS, CDR2 FQNEAQ, per germline. There are 15 residues in the CDR3. The CDR3 protein is CASSRTGFANEKLFF. CDR3 in DNA: TGTGCCAGCAGCCGGACAGGGTTTGCTAATGAAAAACTGTTTTTT.